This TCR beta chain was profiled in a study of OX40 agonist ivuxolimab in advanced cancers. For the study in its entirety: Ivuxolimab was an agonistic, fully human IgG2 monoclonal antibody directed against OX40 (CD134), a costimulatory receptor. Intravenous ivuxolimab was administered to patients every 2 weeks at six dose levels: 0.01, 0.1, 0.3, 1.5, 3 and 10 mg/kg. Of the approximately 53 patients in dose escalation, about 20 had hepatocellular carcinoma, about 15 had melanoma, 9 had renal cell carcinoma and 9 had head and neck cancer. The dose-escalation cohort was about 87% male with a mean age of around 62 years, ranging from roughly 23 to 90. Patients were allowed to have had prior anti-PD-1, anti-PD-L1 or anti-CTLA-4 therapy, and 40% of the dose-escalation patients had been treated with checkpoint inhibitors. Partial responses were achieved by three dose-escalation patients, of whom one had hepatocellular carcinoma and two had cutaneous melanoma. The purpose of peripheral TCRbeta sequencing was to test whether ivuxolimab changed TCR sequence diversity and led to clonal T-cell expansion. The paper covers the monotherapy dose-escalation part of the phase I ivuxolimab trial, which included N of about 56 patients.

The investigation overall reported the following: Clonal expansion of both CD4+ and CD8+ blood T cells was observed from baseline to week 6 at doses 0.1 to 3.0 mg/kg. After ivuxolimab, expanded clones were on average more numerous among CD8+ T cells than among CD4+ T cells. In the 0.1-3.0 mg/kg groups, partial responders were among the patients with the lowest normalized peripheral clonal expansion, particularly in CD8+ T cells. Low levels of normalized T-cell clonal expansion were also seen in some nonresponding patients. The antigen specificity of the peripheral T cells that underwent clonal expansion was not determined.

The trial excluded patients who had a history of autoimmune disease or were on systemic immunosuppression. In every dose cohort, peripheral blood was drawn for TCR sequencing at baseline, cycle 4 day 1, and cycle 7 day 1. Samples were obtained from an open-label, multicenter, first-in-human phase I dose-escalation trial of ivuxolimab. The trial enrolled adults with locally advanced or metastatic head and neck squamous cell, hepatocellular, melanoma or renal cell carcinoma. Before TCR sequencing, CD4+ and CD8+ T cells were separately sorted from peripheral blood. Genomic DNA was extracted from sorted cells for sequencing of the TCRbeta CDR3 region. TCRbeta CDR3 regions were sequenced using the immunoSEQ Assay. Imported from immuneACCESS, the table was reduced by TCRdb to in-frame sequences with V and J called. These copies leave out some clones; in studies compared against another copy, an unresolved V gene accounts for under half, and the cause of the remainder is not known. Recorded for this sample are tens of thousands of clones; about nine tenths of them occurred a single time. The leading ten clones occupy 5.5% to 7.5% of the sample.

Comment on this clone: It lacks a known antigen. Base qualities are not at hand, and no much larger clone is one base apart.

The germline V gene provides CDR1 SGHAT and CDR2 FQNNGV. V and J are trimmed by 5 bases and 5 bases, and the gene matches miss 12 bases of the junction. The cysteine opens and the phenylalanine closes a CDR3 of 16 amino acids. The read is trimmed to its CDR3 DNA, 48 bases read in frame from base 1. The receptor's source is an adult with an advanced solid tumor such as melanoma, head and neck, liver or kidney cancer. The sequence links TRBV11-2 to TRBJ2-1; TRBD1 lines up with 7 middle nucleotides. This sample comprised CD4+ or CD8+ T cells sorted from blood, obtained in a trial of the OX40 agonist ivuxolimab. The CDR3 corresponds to CASSPSIGTANNEQFF. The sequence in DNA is TGTGCCAGCAGCCCCAGCATAGGGACAGCTAACAATGAGCAGTTCTTC.